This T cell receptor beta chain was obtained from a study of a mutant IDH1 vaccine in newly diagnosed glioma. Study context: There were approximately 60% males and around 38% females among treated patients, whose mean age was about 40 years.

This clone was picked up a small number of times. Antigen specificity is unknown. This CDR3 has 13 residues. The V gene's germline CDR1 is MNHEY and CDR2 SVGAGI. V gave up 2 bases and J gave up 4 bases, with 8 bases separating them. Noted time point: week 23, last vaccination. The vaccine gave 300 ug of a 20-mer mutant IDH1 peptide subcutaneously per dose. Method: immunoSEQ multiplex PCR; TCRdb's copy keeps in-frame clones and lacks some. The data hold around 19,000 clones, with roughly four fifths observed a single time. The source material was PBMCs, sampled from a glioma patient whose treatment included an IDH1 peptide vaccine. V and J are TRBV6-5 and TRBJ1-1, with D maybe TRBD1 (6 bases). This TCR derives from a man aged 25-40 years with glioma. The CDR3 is CASSYQGFTEAFF. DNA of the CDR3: TGTGCCAGCAGTTACCAGGGGTTCACTGAAGCTTTCTTT.